Shown below are 7 T cell receptor beta chains from a single sample sequenced in a study of identical twins. In TCRdb, the 5' RACE reads were re-called with MiXCR into one record per CDR3 protein. Here the sample spans a few hundred thousand distinct CDR3 sequences, 8.5% to 9.5% being singletons. These sequences were also reported in another study, on yellow fever vaccine responses in identical twins.

What was sequenced was CD8+ T cells sorted from blood. The receptors here all came from a woman under 30 in good health.

The V call is TRBV20-1, the J call TRBJ2-1; the match to TRBD2 covers 7 bases. The CDR3 spans 14 residues. V dropped 1 base and J dropped 1; count of bases not matched to a gene: 1. Germline V gene lookup returns CDR1 DFQATT and CDR2 SNEGSKA (reference sequence). The CDR3 bases are TGCAGTGCTAGAGCACTAGCGTCCTACAATGAGCAGTTCTTC. This gives the protein CSARALASYNEQFF.

This clonotype was recorded many times. V usage is TRBV7-2 and J usage is TRBJ2-1, with a possible D match to TRBD1 (6 bases). The CDR3 runs 13 residues. Germline V gives CDR1 SGHTA, CDR2 FQGNSA. V was clipped by 6 bases and J by 0 bases, with 6 bases between them. The CDR3 DNA reads TGTGCCAGCAGGGACAGCTCCTACAATGAGCAGTTCTTC. Translation gives CASRDSSYNEQFF.

This clonotype turned up a few times. The chain has TRBV11-1 and TRBJ2-7; 12 bases agree with TRBD2. The CDR3 has 21 residues. V shed 1 base, J shed 2 bases, and the junction held 18 bases outside the gene matches. The germline V gene encodes CDR1 SGHAT and CDR2 FQDESV (reference sequence). In DNA, the CDR3 is TGTGCCAGCAGCTTAGAGGCGTGGCAGAGAGGGACTAGCGGGCAAGCCTACGAGCAGTACTTC. Translated, it gives CASSLEAWQRGTSGQAYEQYF. Full variable domain (outside the CDR3, taken from reference TRBV11-1 and TRBJ2-7): EAEVAQSPRYKITEKSQAVAFWCDPISGHATLYWYRQILGQGPELLVQFQDESVVDDSQLPKDRFSAERLKGVDSTLKIQPAELGDSAMYLCASSLEAWQRGTSGQAYEQYFGPGTRLTVT.

The table lists this clonotype with a few counts. V gene TRBV6-1 combines with J gene TRBJ2-5; 13 bases line up with TRBD2. This CDR3 region has 15 residues. CDR1 is MNHNS and CDR2 is SASEGT in the germline V gene. V lost 8 bases, J lost 4 bases, and 7 bases stayed unmatched. The CDR3 reads CASSRTSGSRETQYF. The CDR3 DNA reads TGTGCCAGCTCGCGGACTAGCGGGAGCCGAGAGACCCAGTACTTC.

V usage is TRBV12-3 or TRBV12-4 and J usage is TRBJ2-3, with 13 bases aligning to TRBD2. CDR3 length equals 18 residues. After removal of 6 bases from V and 1 base from J, the junction contained 10 bases not matched to a gene. DNA of the CDR3: TGTGCCAGCAGCCCAAGGACTAGCGGGGGTTACCGCACAGATACGCAGTATTTT. It is translated as CASSPRTSGGYRTDTQYF.

Within the sample, this clonotype is medium-sized. V gene TRBV7-6 combines with J gene TRBJ2-1; TRBD2 might be the D (6 bases). V shed 5 bases and J shed 2 bases, with 13 bases lying between them. The CDR3 is made up of 15 amino acids. The germline V gene has CDR1 SGHVS and CDR2 FNYEAQ. This CDR3 is CASSPPGLAYNEQFF. For the CDR3, the DNA is TGTGCCAGCAGCCCGCCGGGACTGGCCTACAATGAGCAGTTCTTC.

This clonotype was counted a few times. The rearrangement joins TRBV15 to TRBJ2-3; 9 bases fit TRBD1. The germline V gene has CDR1 LNHNV and CDR2 YYDKDF (reference sequence). The junction had 2 bases not matched to a gene; V was cut back by 1 base and J by 0 bases. This CDR3 comprises 16 residues. The CDR3 reads CATSRGGTGSTDTQYF. The CDR3 DNA is TGTGCCACCAGCAGAGGTGGGACAGGGAGCACAGATACGCAGTATTTT. Full variable domain (missing parts from reference TRBV15 and TRBJ2-3): DAMVIQNPRYQVTQFGKPVTLSCSQTLNHNVMYWYQQKSSQAPKLLFHYYDKDFNNEADTPDNFQSRRPNTSFCFLDIRSPGLGDTAMYLCATSRGGTGSTDTQYFGPGTRLTVL.